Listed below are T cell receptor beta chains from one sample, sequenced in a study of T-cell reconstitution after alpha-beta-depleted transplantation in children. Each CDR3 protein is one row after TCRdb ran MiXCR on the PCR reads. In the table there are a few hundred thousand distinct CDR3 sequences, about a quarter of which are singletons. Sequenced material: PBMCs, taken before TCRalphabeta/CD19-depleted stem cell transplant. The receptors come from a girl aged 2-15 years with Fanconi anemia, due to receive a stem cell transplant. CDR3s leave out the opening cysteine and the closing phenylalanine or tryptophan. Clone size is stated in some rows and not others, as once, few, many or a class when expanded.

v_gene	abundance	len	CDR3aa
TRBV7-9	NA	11	ASSPNPAGELF
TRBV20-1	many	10	SAETHDQPQH
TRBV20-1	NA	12	SASRQGWNTEAF
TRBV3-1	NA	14	ASSDPAELSYNEQF
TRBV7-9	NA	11	ASSLTQGYEQY
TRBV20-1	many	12	SARPGTGGNEAF
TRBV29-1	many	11	SARTGGTGELF
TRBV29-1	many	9	SVGGYNEQF
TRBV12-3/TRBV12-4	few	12	ASSSTSAYNEQF
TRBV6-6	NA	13	ASSWADRATGELF
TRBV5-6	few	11	ASSLGAGLEAF
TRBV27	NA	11	ASSRRLNTEAF
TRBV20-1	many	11	SARGPITGELF